Presented here are 11 T cell receptor beta chains from one specimen sequenced in a study of blood T cell repertoires in COVID-19. Sequencing used immunoSEQ multiplex PCR; TCRdb keeps in-frame clones, though not all of them. The sample carries about 200,000 clones, 89% recorded once. What was sequenced was PBMCs or T cells enriched from blood (not recorded which). The receptors here all came from a woman younger than 35 who had recovered from COVID-19.

This chain connects TRBV5-1 to TRBJ2-3; 8 positions agree with TRBD1. Germline lookup yields CDR1 SGHRS and CDR2 YFSETQ. The CDR3 is 15 residues long. The ends lost 6 bases at V and 2 bases at J; junction bases unmatched: 8. CDR3 sequence (DNA): TGCGCCAGCACGGCAGGACAGGGCATCACAGATACGCAGTATTTT. Protein: CASTAGQGITDTQYF.

The V and J genes are TRBV3-1 (or the pseudogene TRBV3-2) and TRBJ1-5; tentative D call: TRBD1 (6 bases). The length of the CDR3 is 15 residues. CDR1 LGHDT and CDR2 YNNKEL come from the germline V gene (reference sequence). Trimming removed 3 bases at V and 2 bases at J, with 11 bases between. CDR3 sequence (DNA): TGTGCCAGCAGCCAGGGGGCGCCCGGCAATCAGCCCCAGCATTTT. It translates to CASSQGAPGNQPQHF.

The chain has TRBV9 and TRBJ1-6; 9 nucleotides agree with TRBD1. J was trimmed by 7 bases and V by 4 bases; bases with no gene match: 9. CDR1 is SGDLS, CDR2 YYNGEE, per germline. This CDR3 has 16 amino acids. In DNA form, the CDR3 reads TGTGCCAGCAGCCTCGAAGGGACAGGGCACAATTCACCCCTCCACTTT. This gives the protein CASSLEGTGHNSPLHF.

The CDR3 sequence: CASTPRDSANIQYF. CDR3 DNA sequence: TGTGCCAGCACCCCCAGAGACAGCGCAAACATTCAGTACTTC. The chain employs TRBV6-2 or TRBV6-3 and TRBJ2-4, with D possibly being TRBD1 (5 bases). Germline V gives CDR1 MNHEY, CDR2 SVGEGT. V was clipped by 7 bases and J by 6 bases, with 16 bases between them. The CDR3 is 14 amino acids.

The count of this clone is one. V gene TRBV3-1 (or the pseudogene TRBV3-2) combines with J gene TRBJ1-6; D perhaps matches TRBD1 (5 bases). Trimming took off 1 base at V and 7 bases at J, with 11 bases between the two ends. Germline CDR1 LGHDT, CDR2 YNNKEL (reference sequence). This CDR3 contains 15 residues. CDR3 DNA sequence: TGTGCCAGCAGCCAAGGAACAGGCCTCAATTCACCCCTCCACTTT. This gives the protein CASSQGTGLNSPLHF.

This clone was seen only once. The CDR3 loop reads CATSDLRSGELFF. In nucleotides, the CDR3 is TGTGCCACCAGTGATTTGCGTTCGGGAGAGCTGTTTTTT. V gene TRBV24-1 combines with J gene TRBJ2-2; the D gene is possibly TRBD2 (5 bases). The CDR3 has 13 residues. Trimming left V 0 bases short and J 11 bases short, with 9 bases between. Germline V lookup: CDR1 KGHDR, CDR2 SFDVKD.

The chain is built from TRBV5-1 and TRBJ2-2, with a tentative D call TRBD2 (6 bases). V lost 3 bases and J lost 0, with 15 bases in between. This CDR3 spans 17 amino acids. From germline, CDR1 is SGHRS and CDR2 YFSETQ. The CDR3 DNA reads as TGCGCCAGCAGCTCGAGCCCTGGGGAGGCGAACACCGGGGAGCTGTTTTTT. Its translation is CASSSSPGEANTGELFF.

The chain carries TRBV3-1 (or the pseudogene TRBV3-2) and TRBJ2-2, with D tentatively TRBD2 (6 bases). There are 16 residues in the CDR3. V shed 7 bases and J shed 4 bases, with 19 bases lying between them. Germline CDR1 and CDR2: LGHDT and YNNKEL (reference sequence). CDR3 sequence reads: CASTPGRGMGTGELFF. In DNA form, the CDR3 reads TGTGCCAGCACCCCGGGGCGGGGAATGGGCACCGGGGAGCTGTTTTTT.

This clone showed up just a few times. The chain couples TRBV7-3 to TRBJ2-7, with TRBD2 matching 7 bases. CDR1 and CDR2 (germline): SGHTA, FQGTGA. The V segment lost 6 bases and the J segment 5 bases; nucleotides outside the gene matches: 13. This CDR3 contains 15 residues. CDR3 in DNA: TGTGCCAGCAGTCTCTCCGGGGGGAGAAGGAACGAGCAGTACTTC. It yields the protein CASSLSGGRRNEQYF.

The V call is TRBV5-5, the J call TRBJ2-3, with D hard to call. In germline, CDR1 is SGHKS, CDR2 YYEKEE (reference sequence). This CDR3 region has 14 residues. V gave up 0 bases and J gave up 2 bases, with 7 bases separating them. The CDR3 loop reads CASSLGQDTDTQYF. For the CDR3, the DNA is TGTGCCAGCAGCTTGGGGCAGGACACAGATACGCAGTATTTT.

The V call is TRBV19, the J call TRBJ1-2; tentative D call: TRBD1 (5 bases). This CDR3 is 14 amino acids long. Trimming left V 4 bases short and J 4 bases short, with 13 bases between. Germline CDR1 reads LNHDA; CDR2 reads SQIVND (reference sequence). The CDR3 nucleotides read TGTGCCAGTAGTACTCAGGGTATTGCCTATGGCTACACCTTC. This codes for CASSTQGIAYGYTF.